These 15 T cell receptor beta chains were all obtained from the same sample, sequenced in a study of blood T cell repertoires in COVID-19. Sequencing was performed with immunoSEQ multiplex PCR; in TCRdb, only in-frame clones are kept and a portion is missing. This sample has 150,000 to 200,000 clones, with under 80% found just once. Material: PBMCs or T cells enriched from blood (not recorded which). These receptors were obtained from a woman in her 50s with acute COVID-19.

This clone was seen more than once but under ten times. The chain joins TRBV28 to TRBJ1-6; no definite D call. The CDR3 extends over 13 amino acids. Germline CDR1 and CDR2: MDHEN and SYDVKM. The V end lost 2 bases, the J end lost 9 bases, and 8 bases lay between the germline ends. CDR3 sequence: CASSLDGSSPLHF. CDR3 coding DNA: TGTGCCAGCAGTTTAGATGGGAGTTCACCCCTCCACTTT.

The CDR3 sequence is CATPEGQSGNTIYF. The CDR3 nucleotides read TGTGCCACCCCGGAGGGGCAGTCTGGAAACACCATATATTTT. The chain uses TRBV7-2 and TRBJ1-3, with D perhaps TRBD1 (5 bases). The germline CDR1 and CDR2 sequences are SGHTA and FQGNSA. V dropped 10 bases and J dropped 1 base, with 14 bases sitting between them. The CDR3 totals 14 residues.

This clone was found a few times. The chain is built from TRBV5-1 and TRBJ1-1; D ambiguous. This CDR3 spans 14 amino acids. Trimming left V 5 bases short and J 0 bases short, with 11 bases between. The germline gives CDR1 SGHRS, CDR2 YFSETQ. CDR3 coding DNA: TGCGCCAGCAGTGTCGCAGTTATGAACACTGAAGCTTTCTTT. This sequence encodes CASSVAVMNTEAFF.

The CDR3, as DNA: TGTGCCAGCAGCCGTACCGAGGGTCAGGAAGAGACCCAGTACTTC. Translating gives CASSRTEGQEETQYF. This chain joins TRBV7-9 and TRBJ2-5, with D perhaps matching TRBD2 (5 bases). The CDR3 consists of 15 residues. V lost 5 bases and J lost 3, with 16 bases in between. Germline CDR1 is SEHNR and CDR2 is FQNEAQ (reference sequence). Full variable domain (rest looked up from reference TRBV7-9 and TRBJ2-5): DTGVSQNPRHKITKRGQNVTFRCDPISEHNRLYWYRQTLGQGPEFLTYFQNEAQLEKSRLLSDRFSAERPKGSFSTLEIQRTEQGDSAMYLCASSRTEGQEETQYFGPGTRLLVL.

This clone was observed a few times. This rearrangement joins TRBV7-9 to TRBJ2-3; 7 positions agree with TRBD2. The CDR3 sequence is 12 residues long. Germline CDR1 is SEHNR and CDR2 is FQNEAQ (reference sequence). The J segment lost 7 bases and the V segment lost 3 bases, leaving 1 base of the junction unmatched. Here the CDR3 DNA reads TGTGCCAGCAGCTTGGGGGGGAATACGCAGTATTTT. This gives the protein CASSLGGNTQYF. The full variable domain, with the rest looked up from reference TRBV7-9 and TRBJ2-3, is DTGVSQNPRHKITKRGQNVTFRCDPISEHNRLYWYRQTLGQGPEFLTYFQNEAQLEKSRLLSDRFSAERPKGSFSTLEIQRTEQGDSAMYLCASSLGGNTQYFGPGTRLTVL.

V and J are TRBV7-9 and TRBJ1-2; D remains unclear. The V gene lost 1 base and the J gene lost 5 bases, with 14 bases spanning the gap. Germline-derived CDR1 and CDR2 are SEHNR and FQNEAQ (reference sequence). The CDR3 is 15 residues long. CDR3 residues: CASSLEGGPGYGYTF. CDR3 DNA: TGTGCCAGCAGCTTAGAAGGTGGCCCGGGATATGGCTACACCTTC. The whole variable domain, remainder taken from reference TRBV7-9 and TRBJ1-2, is DTGVSQNPRHKITKRGQNVTFRCDPISEHNRLYWYRQTLGQGPEFLTYFQNEAQLEKSRLLSDRFSAERPKGSFSTLEIQRTEQGDSAMYLCASSLEGGPGYGYTFGSGTRLTVV.

With respect to this clone: The junction and the germline gene differ at one end; a read error may be behind it. The J gene is TRBJ1-2, the V gene TRBV28; 8 bases are shared with TRBD1. The CDR3 loop spans 15 amino acids. The germline V gene has CDR1 MDHEN and CDR2 SYDVKM. The DNA of the CDR3 is TGTGCCAGCATTTTACGGGGCAGGGGGCCCTATGGCTACACCTTC. Encoded protein: CASILRGRGPYGYTF.

The J gene is TRBJ1-2, the V gene TRBV7-9; 7 nucleotides align to TRBD1. Germline CDR1 and CDR2: SEHNR and FQNEAQ (reference sequence). The V and J ends lost 4 bases and 2 bases, in that order; junction bases with no gene match: 4. The CDR3 contains 14 residues. The CDR3: CASSSTTGNYGYTF. Here the CDR3 DNA reads TGTGCCAGCAGCTCAACGACAGGGAACTATGGCTACACCTTC. The full variable domain, in which reference TRBV7-9 and TRBJ1-2 provide the parts outside the CDR3, is DTGVSQNPRHKITKRGQNVTFRCDPISEHNRLYWYRQTLGQGPEFLTYFQNEAQLEKSRLLSDRFSAERPKGSFSTLEIQRTEQGDSAMYLCASSSTTGNYGYTFGSGTRLTVV.

The chain uses TRBV7-2 and TRBJ1-3; D ambiguous. Germline assignment: CDR1 SGHTA and CDR2 FQGNSA. Trimming shortened V by 0 bases and J by 7 bases, and 16 bases separated the two germline ends. The CDR3 sequence is 16 residues long. CDR3 amino acids: CASSLAHGVVSNTIYF. The CDR3 region has the DNA TGTGCCAGCAGCTTAGCGCATGGAGTGGTGAGCAACACCATATATTTT.

Only one count was recorded for this clone. The chain joins TRBV9 to TRBJ2-5; 7 nucleotides line up with TRBD1. The CDR3 contains 15 residues. Germline CDR1 and CDR2: SGDLS and YYNGEE. After removal of 0 bases from V and 10 bases from J, the junction contained 12 bases not matched to a gene. CDR3 bases: TGTGCCAGCAGCGTAGAGGGGGCCGGGCGCTCTGGCCAGTACTTC. Residues: CASSVEGAGRSGQYF.

V is TRBV6-2 or TRBV6-3 and J is TRBJ1-4, with no clear D. The CDR3 runs 14 residues. The germline V gene has CDR1 MNHEY and CDR2 SVGEGT. The ends were cut back, 6 bases at V and 0 bases at J, with 8 bases in the middle. The CDR3 DNA follows: TGTGCCAGCAGCCTTGTTACAACTAATGAAAAACTGTTTTTT. Its translation: CASSLVTTNEKLFF.

This sequence joins TRBV28 and TRBJ2-1; weak D call: TRBD2 (6 bases). CDR1 is MDHEN and CDR2 is SYDVKM in the germline V gene. The CDR3 has 15 amino acids. The V gene lost 3 bases and the J gene lost 7 bases, with 16 bases spanning the gap. In nucleotides, the CDR3 is TGTGCCAGCAGTTTCGTACGACTAGTTAGGAATGAGCAGTTCTTC. Amino acid sequence: CASSFVRLVRNEQFF.

J is TRBJ2-7 and V is TRBV18, with TRBD1 identical over 7 bases. CDR1 and CDR2 (germline): KGHSH, LQKENI. With V trimmed by 5 bases and J by 5 bases, 3 bases remained unmatched. The CDR3 sequence is 12 residues long. The CDR3 coding sequence is TGTGCCAGCTCAGGGACAGAGGACGAGCAGTACGTC. It encodes CASSGTEDEQYV.

V gene TRBV5-8 combines with J gene TRBJ2-1; 7 bases fit TRBD2. The CDR3 spans 15 residues. CDR1 is SGHTS, CDR2 YDEGEE, per germline. Losses at the gene ends were 4 bases for V and 6 bases for J; bases not matched to a gene: 10. The CDR3 coding sequence is TGTGCCAGCAGCCCAGGGACCTGGGGGGGCAATGAGCAGTTCTTC. Amino acid sequence: CASSPGTWGGNEQFF.

The rearrangement uses TRBV15 and TRBJ1-2; the D gene is possibly TRBD1 (5 bases). This CDR3 is built from 12 residues. V lost 0 bases and J 7 bases, leaving 6 bases between the germline ends. Per germline, CDR1 LNHNV and CDR2 YYDKDF (reference sequence). CDR3 sequence: CATSREQGGYTF. The CDR3 DNA is TGTGCCACCAGCAGAGAGCAGGGTGGCTACACCTTC.